Presented here are 27 T cell receptor beta chains from one specimen sequenced in a study of CD8+ T cells in alopecia areata. Extraction of RNA preceded its reverse transcription into cDNA, which served as the sequencing template. Sequencing was performed with immunoSEQ multiplex PCR; in TCRdb, only in-frame clones are kept and a portion is missing. The repertoire holds some 150,000 clones, with about three fifths as singletons. Sequenced sample: CD8+ T cells sorted from blood. These receptors were obtained from a human donor in good health.

The CDR3 nucleotides read TGTGCCTGGGGGCGCGGGAGGACCTACGAGCAGTACTTC. Its protein product is CAWGRGRTYEQYF. The chain employs TRBV30 and TRBJ2-7, with 8 bases aligning to TRBD2. The CDR3 length is 13 residues. Germline CDR1 reads GTSNPN; CDR2 reads SVGIG (reference sequence). After removal of 5 bases from V and 2 bases from J, the junction contained 5 bases not matched to a gene.

This chain joins TRBV29-1 and TRBJ2-2; perhaps D is TRBD1 or TRBD2 (5 bases each). From germline, CDR1 is SQVTM and CDR2 ANQGSEA. V gave up 1 base and J gave up 5 bases, with 11 bases separating them. This CDR3 comprises 14 residues. The CDR3 spells CSVEGDAFTGELFF. The CDR3 coding sequence is TGCAGCGTTGAAGGGGACGCTTTTACCGGGGAGCTGTTTTTT.

The V gene is TRBV16, the J gene TRBJ2-5; D might be TRBD1 (5 bases). This CDR3 has 12 residues. Germline assignment: CDR1 KGHSY and CDR2 FQNENV. Deletions cut 6 bases from V and 5 bases from J, with 10 bases between. This CDR3 reads CASSLGRETQYF. CDR3 nucleotides: TGTGCCAGCAGTTTGGGGCGGGAGACCCAGTACTTC.

The chain couples TRBV4-1 to TRBJ2-5, with D perhaps matching TRBD1 or TRBD2 (5 bases each). The CDR3 totals 14 residues. CDR1 and CDR2 (germline): MGHRA, YSYEKL. The ends were cut back, 3 bases at V and 7 bases at J, with 15 bases in the middle. The CDR3, as DNA: TGCGCCAGCAGCCAGAAGAATTGGGACGGGACCCAGTACTTC. Its translation: CASSQKNWDGTQYF.

This clone was seen a single time. This chain joins TRBV29-1 and TRBJ2-1; TRBD2 might be the D (7 bases). Per the germline V gene, CDR1 is SQVTM and CDR2 is ANQGSEA. The V gene lost 1 base and the J gene lost 4 bases, with 14 bases spanning the gap. The CDR3 contains 15 residues. DNA of the CDR3: TGCAGCGTTGAAGTGGGGGCGGGAGCGTACAATGAGCAGTTCTTC. This sequence encodes CSVEVGAGAYNEQFF.

This chain connects TRBV27 to TRBJ2-6; D gene uncertain. The CDR3 spans 15 residues. V gave up 0 bases and J gave up 2 bases, with 5 bases separating them. Germline CDR1 is MNHEY and CDR2 is SMNVEV (reference sequence). CDR3 bases: TGTGCCAGCAGTTTATCAGGGACTGGGGCCAACGTCCTGACTTTC. Its protein is CASSLSGTGANVLTF.

The rearrangement joins TRBV6-5 to TRBJ2-7, with D perhaps matching TRBD1 (6 bases). The germline V gene encodes CDR1 MNHEY and CDR2 SVGAGI. This CDR3 contains 15 residues. Trimming stripped 5 bases from V and 2 bases from J, with 16 bases between. CDR3 DNA sequence: TGTGCCAGCAGTCTCACAGGGTACCGACCCTACGAGCAGTACTTC. Residues: CASSLTGYRPYEQYF.

The chain carries TRBV5-1 and TRBJ2-7; 9 nucleotides agree with TRBD1. V lost 5 bases to trimming and J lost 4 bases; unmatched junction nucleotides: 10. Germline V gene data show CDR1 as SGHRS and CDR2 as YFSETQ. This CDR3 spans 15 amino acids. CDR3 sequence reads: CASRHPGTGTYEQYF. The DNA for the CDR3 is TGCGCCAGCAGACACCCCGGGACAGGGACTTACGAGCAGTACTTC.

V usage is TRBV5-6 and J usage is TRBJ1-5, with D maybe TRBD1 (5 bases). V was shortened by 4 bases and J by 3 bases, with 8 bases between the two germline ends. Germline assignment: CDR1 SGHDT and CDR2 YYEEEE. CDR3 length: 13 amino acids. The CDR3 loop is CASSRGINQPQHF. The CDR3 DNA reads as TGTGCCAGCAGCCGGGGCATCAATCAGCCCCAGCATTTT. Drawing the rest from reference TRBV5-6 and TRBJ1-5, the complete variable domain is DAGVTQSPTHLIKTRGQQVTLRCSPKSGHDTVSWYQQALGQGPQFIFQYYEEEERQRGNFPDRFSGHQFPNYSSELNVNALLLGDSALYLCASSRGINQPQHFGDGTRLSIL.

In regard to this clone: An end of the junction does not agree with germline; a read error may underlie this. The chain is built from TRBV7-2 and TRBJ2-1, with TRBD1 as a possible D gene (5 bases). The V gene's germline CDR1 is SGHTA and CDR2 FQGNSA. The CDR3 has 11 amino acids. CDR3 sequence (DNA): TGTACCGGGGCCTCCAACAATGAGCAGTTCTTC. This encodes CTGASNNEQFF.

The rearrangement links TRBV21-1 to TRBJ2-5; the D call TRBD2 from the table was never checked on the DNA. TRBV21-1 is a documented pseudogene. The CDR3 is 15 amino acids. CDR3 bases: TGTGCCAGCAGCCCGGGGGAGGCGGGCGGGGAGACCCAGTACTTC. It translates to CASSPGEAGGETQYF.

The chain links TRBV27 to TRBJ2-7, with D possibly being TRBD1 or TRBD2 (6 bases each). The germline V gene encodes CDR1 MNHEY and CDR2 SMNVEV (reference sequence). The CDR3 spans 15 residues. Trimming cost V 2 bases and J 0 bases, with 11 bases left between them. CDR3: CASSLGTGASYEQYF. CDR3 in DNA: TGTGCCAGCAGTTTAGGGACGGGGGCCTCCTACGAGCAGTACTTC.

V is TRBV9 and J is TRBJ2-5; no firm D call. CDR3 length: 12 amino acids. Germline V gene lookup returns CDR1 SGDLS and CDR2 YYNGEE. V was shortened by 4 bases and J by 4 bases, with 8 bases between the two germline ends. CDR3: CASSPRVETQYF. The CDR3 DNA reads as TGTGCCAGCAGCCCCCGGGTAGAGACCCAGTACTTC.

The gene calls are TRBV5-1 and TRBJ2-7; no reliable D call. The CDR3 is made up of 13 amino acids. Germline V gene sequence: CDR1 SGHRS, CDR2 YFSETQ. Trimming took 4 bases from V and 4 from J, leaving 12 bases between them. CDR3 DNA: TGCGCCAGCAGCGAGGAACCAGGTTACGAGCAGTACTTC. Translating gives CASSEEPGYEQYF.

The rearrangement links TRBV5-4 to TRBJ2-1, with 7 bases fitting TRBD2. The CDR3 length is 16 residues. The V gene end was trimmed by 4 bases and the J gene end by 5 bases; junction bases not matched to a gene: 12. The germline gives CDR1 SGHNT, CDR2 YYREEE (reference sequence). The CDR3, as DNA: TGTGCCAGCAGCCGCGCCCACAGCGGGGTCAACAATGAGCAGTTCTTC. As protein: CASSRAHSGVNNEQFF. The variable domain in full, with the rest retrieved from reference TRBV5-4 and TRBJ2-1, is ETGVTQSPTHLIKTRGQQVTLRCSSQSGHNTVSWYQQALGQGPQFIFQYYREEENGRGNFPPRFSGLQFPNYSSELNVNALELDDSALYLCASSRAHSGVNNEQFFGPGTRLTVL.

This rearrangement joins TRBV2 to TRBJ1-5; no definite D call. Between the trimmed V and J ends, which lost 3 bases and 0 bases, there was a span of 9 bases. Germline CDR1 reads SNHLY; CDR2 reads FYNNEI. The CDR3 length is 15 residues. CDR3 coding DNA: TGTGCCAGCAGTGACGTTGGGGATAGCAATCAGCCCCAGCATTTT. Its translation is CASSDVGDSNQPQHF.

The chain couples TRBV29-1 to TRBJ2-7; 7 bases fit TRBD2. Germline values: CDR1 SQVTM, CDR2 ANQGSEA. The CDR3 has 11 residues. V shed 4 bases, J shed 6 bases, and the junction held 3 bases outside the gene matches. This CDR3 reads CSVVGTIEQYF. DNA for the CDR3: TGCAGCGTTGTAGGGACTATCGAGCAGTACTTC.

This clone was found a few times. The chain uses TRBV7-9 and TRBJ1-5; D is possibly TRBD1 (6 bases). Germline CDR1 and CDR2: SEHNR and FQNEAQ (reference sequence). The CDR3 has 17 amino acids. V lost 4 bases and J lost 6, with 22 bases in between. The CDR3 loop is CASSYQTGSVTAQPQHF. The CDR3 nucleotides read TGTGCCAGCAGCTACCAGACAGGATCCGTAACGGCTCAGCCCCAGCATTTT.

This clone was seen only once. The chain couples TRBV13 to TRBJ2-1; possibly TRBD1 for D (6 bases). Germline V gene data show CDR1 as PRHDT and CDR2 as FYEKMQ (reference sequence). The V end was cut by 7 bases, the J end by 5 bases, with 21 bases between. The CDR3 length is 16 residues. CDR3 residues: CASTTRDTGRDNEQFF. CDR3 nucleotide sequence: TGTGCCAGCACCACACGGGACACCGGTAGGGACAATGAGCAGTTCTTC.

The rearrangement uses TRBV13 and TRBJ2-3; D is possibly TRBD2 (6 bases). From germline, CDR1 is PRHDT and CDR2 FYEKMQ (reference sequence). The CDR3 runs to 14 residues. With 10 bases removed from V and 4 bases from J, the gap between germline ends came to 18 bases. Here the CDR3 DNA reads TGTGCCACTAACCAGTGGGGAGGCCCAGATACGCAGTATTTT. Protein: CATNQWGGPDTQYF.

The chain employs TRBV5-1 and TRBJ1-2; unclear D gene. Germline V lookup: CDR1 SGHRS, CDR2 YFSETQ. The CDR3 is made up of 13 amino acids. The V and J ends lost 4 bases and 8 bases respectively, with 15 bases between them. Here the CDR3 DNA reads TGCGCCAGCAGCCTTCGCGGAGAGCACGGCTACACCTTC. Encoded protein: CASSLRGEHGYTF.

V is TRBV5-1 and J is TRBJ2-2; TRBD1 agrees at 11 bases. CDR1 SGHRS and CDR2 YFSETQ come from the germline V gene. V was pared by 4 bases and J by 6 bases, with 11 bases of the junction left unmatched. The CDR3 is 17 residues long. This CDR3 reads CASSPIPGQGASGELFF. The CDR3, as DNA: TGCGCCAGCAGCCCAATTCCCGGACAGGGGGCCTCCGGGGAGCTGTTTTTT.

The gene calls are TRBV11-1 and TRBJ2-1, with D possibly called TRBD1 or TRBD2 (6 bases each). The CDR3 covers 12 residues. Germline V gene data show CDR1 as SGHAT and CDR2 as FQDESV (reference sequence). The germline V and J ends were trimmed by 6 bases and 8 bases, with 11 bases remaining between them. CDR3 protein: CASRKGGDEQFF. DNA for the CDR3: TGTGCCAGCAGAAAGGGGGGCGATGAGCAGTTCTTC.

V gene TRBV29-1 combines with J gene TRBJ2-7; 8 bases are a match to TRBD2. Per the germline V gene, CDR1 is SQVTM and CDR2 is ANQGSEA. V gave up 6 bases and J gave up 6 bases; unmatched junction bases: 4. This CDR3 is 11 amino acids long. CDR3 in amino acids: CSVGGGGEQYF. The CDR3 DNA reads as TGCAGCGTCGGGGGGGGAGGCGAGCAGTACTTC.

Only a few counts were recorded for this clone. The chain's CDR3 is CASRPDRASSYEQYF. CDR3 coding DNA: TGTGCCAGCAGACCCGACAGGGCTTCCTCCTACGAGCAGTACTTC. The chain has TRBV27 and TRBJ2-7, with TRBD1 matching 7 bases. Germline assignment: CDR1 MNHEY and CDR2 SMNVEV (reference sequence). Trimming took 6 bases from V and 0 from J; bases not matched to a gene: 8. CDR3 length: 15 amino acids.

In the case of this clone: The same CDR3 is also encoded by other DNA sequences in this sample. CDR3 protein: CASSLLGDEQFF. CDR3 DNA sequence: TGTGCCAGCAGTTTATTGGGAGATGAGCAGTTCTTC. This chain uses TRBV27 with TRBJ2-1; possibly TRBD2 for D (5 bases). The CDR3 extends over 12 amino acids. Germline V gene lookup returns CDR1 MNHEY and CDR2 SMNVEV (reference sequence). Trimming stripped 1 base from V and 8 bases from J, with 6 bases between.

The chain links TRBV14 to TRBJ2-3, with 7 bases that match TRBD2. The CDR3 length is 14 residues. CDR1 is SGHDN and CDR2 is FVKESK in the germline V gene. V dropped 5 bases and J dropped 2; count of bases not matched to a gene: 4. The CDR3 is CASSSSGVTDTQYF. In DNA form, the CDR3 reads TGTGCCAGCAGCTCCAGCGGGGTCACAGATACGCAGTATTTT.